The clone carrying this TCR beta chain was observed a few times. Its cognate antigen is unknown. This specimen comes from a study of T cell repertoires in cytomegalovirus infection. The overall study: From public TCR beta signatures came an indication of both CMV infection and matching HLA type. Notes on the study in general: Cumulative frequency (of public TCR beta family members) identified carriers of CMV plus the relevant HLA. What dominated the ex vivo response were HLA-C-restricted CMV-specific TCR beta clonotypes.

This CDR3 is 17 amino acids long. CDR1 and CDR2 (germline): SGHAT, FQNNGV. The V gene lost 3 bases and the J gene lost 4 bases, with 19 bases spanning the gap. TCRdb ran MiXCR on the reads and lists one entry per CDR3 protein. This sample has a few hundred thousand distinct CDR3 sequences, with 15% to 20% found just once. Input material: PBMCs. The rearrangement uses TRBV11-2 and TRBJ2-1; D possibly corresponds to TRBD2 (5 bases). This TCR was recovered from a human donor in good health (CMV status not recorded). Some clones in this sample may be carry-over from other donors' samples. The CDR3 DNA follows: TGTGCCAGCAGCTTGTCTTTTGAGGGCCGGAATTACAATGAGCAGTTCTTC. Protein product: CASSLSFEGRNYNEQFF.